The next 12 T cell receptor beta chains were all read from a single sample in a study of T cell changes during pregnancy in multiple sclerosis. Clones were sequenced by immunoSEQ multiplex PCR, and TCRdb holds only the in-frame ones, with some missing. The sample consists of 65,000 to 75,000 clones, around 91% of them appearing once. The starting material was peripheral blood, obtained in the third trimester of pregnancy. The origin of the receptors is a female donor in good health, enrolled as a control in a pregnancy study.

This rearrangement joins TRBV11-1 to TRBJ2-1; 11 bases agree with TRBD1. Losses at the gene ends were 5 bases for V and 3 bases for J; bases not matched to a gene: 6. Germline V CDR1 and CDR2: SGHAT, FQDESV (reference sequence). This CDR3 has 16 residues. Here the CDR3 DNA reads TGTGCCAGCAGCCATACCGGGACAGGGGGCTACAATGAGCAGTTCTTC. Residues: CASSHTGTGGYNEQFF.

The chain uses TRBV11-2 and TRBJ2-5; TRBD2 agrees at 7 bases. The CDR3 has 15 amino acids. Trimming cost V 3 bases and J 1 base; bases outside gene matches: 5. Germline V CDR1 and CDR2: SGHAT, FQNNGV. The chain's CDR3 is CASSFSPGGQETQYF. In DNA, the CDR3 is TGTGCCAGCAGCTTCTCCCCGGGGGGCCAAGAGACCCAGTACTTC.

The rearrangement joins TRBV7-9 to TRBJ1-1; unclear D gene. The V gene lost 7 bases and the J gene lost 1 base, with 10 bases spanning the gap. The CDR3 is 13 amino acids. The germline V gene encodes CDR1 SEHNR and CDR2 FQNEAQ (reference sequence). CDR3 amino acids: CASNLRGNTEAFF. In DNA, the CDR3 is TGTGCCAGCAACCTCCGGGGGAACACTGAAGCTTTCTTT.

This chain uses TRBV11-2 with TRBJ2-1; TRBD1 matches at 8 bases. This CDR3 is built from 14 residues. Germline-derived CDR1 and CDR2 are SGHAT and FQNNGV. Trimming at V came to 3 bases and at J to 7 bases, leaving 5 bases not matched to a gene. The CDR3: CASSLGQGANEQFF. CDR3 in DNA: TGTGCCAGCAGCTTGGGGCAGGGGGCTAATGAGCAGTTCTTC.

The chain carries TRBV15 and TRBJ1-5; D ambiguous. Per the germline V gene, CDR1 is LNHNV and CDR2 is YYDKDF (reference sequence). The CDR3 is made up of 15 amino acids. With 0 bases removed from V and 2 bases from J, the gap between germline ends came to 8 bases. The CDR3 sequence is CATSRDGSRNQPQHF. CDR3 DNA sequence: TGTGCCACCAGCAGAGACGGGAGCCGCAATCAGCCCCAGCATTTT.

The CDR3 loop reads CASRTTGEPGLFF. The CDR3 DNA follows: TGTGCCAGCAGGACAACAGGGGAGCCTGGACTGTTTTTT. J is TRBJ1-4 and V is TRBV6-1, with 7 positions matching TRBD1. Losses at the gene ends were 6 bases for V and 13 bases for J; bases not matched to a gene: 11. Germline CDR1 and CDR2: MNHNS and SASEGT. The CDR3 is 13 amino acids.

This clone has more than one count but fewer than ten. The V and J genes are TRBV27 and TRBJ1-2; 8 bases align to TRBD1. The CDR3 contains 15 residues. Losses at the gene ends were 8 bases for V and 8 bases for J; bases not matched to a gene: 16. The germline CDR1 and CDR2 sequences are MNHEY and SMNVEV (reference sequence). The CDR3 here is CASWKWTGRGKGYTF. The CDR3 coding sequence is TGTGCCAGCTGGAAGTGGACAGGGCGAGGGAAAGGCTACACCTTC.

The chain links TRBV29-1 to TRBJ2-7; 9 bases are a match to TRBD1. Losses at the gene ends were 6 bases for V and 6 bases for J; bases not matched to a gene: 12. Per the germline V gene, CDR1 is SQVTM and CDR2 is ANQGSEA. CDR3 length equals 14 residues. The CDR3 DNA is TGCAGCGTGGGTGGACAGGGGAGGTCCGGCGAGCAGTACTTC. This gives the protein CSVGGQGRSGEQYF.

CDR3 region: CASSWDMRGYTF. The DNA of the CDR3 is TGTGCCAGCAGCTGGGACATGAGGGGGTACACCTTC. The V call is TRBV28, the J call TRBJ1-2; D possibly corresponds to TRBD1 (6 bases). This CDR3 contains 12 residues. Trimming took off 6 bases at V and 11 bases at J, with 16 bases between the two ends. Per germline, CDR1 MDHEN and CDR2 SYDVKM.

V and J are TRBV9 and TRBJ2-3; 8 bases map to TRBD2. The V segment lost 0 bases and the J segment 2 bases; nucleotides outside the gene matches: 5. This CDR3 region has 16 residues. Germline loops: CDR1 SGDLS, CDR2 YYNGEE. The CDR3 loop reads CASSVERGPLTDTQYF. CDR3 nucleotides: TGTGCCAGCAGCGTAGAGCGGGGGCCCCTCACAGATACGCAGTATTTT.

This clone showed up just once. The chain joins TRBV10-3 to TRBJ1-1; TRBD1 might be the D (5 bases). This CDR3 is built from 11 residues. The germline V gene has CDR1 ENHRY and CDR2 SYGVKD. V was cut by 6 bases and J by 10 bases, with 12 bases left in between. This CDR3 reads CAIRGTGGAFF. CDR3 bases: TGTGCCATCAGAGGGACGGGGGGAGCTTTCTTT.

V gene TRBV7-6 combines with J gene TRBJ1-5; 9 bases align to TRBD1. This CDR3 region has 15 residues. Germline V gene lookup returns CDR1 SGHVS and CDR2 FNYEAQ. J was trimmed by 7 bases and V by 5 bases; bases with no gene match: 9. The CDR3 DNA is TGTGCCAGCAGCGCCACTGGACAGGGGAGGCAGCCCCAGCATTTT. Its protein product is CASSATGQGRQPQHF.